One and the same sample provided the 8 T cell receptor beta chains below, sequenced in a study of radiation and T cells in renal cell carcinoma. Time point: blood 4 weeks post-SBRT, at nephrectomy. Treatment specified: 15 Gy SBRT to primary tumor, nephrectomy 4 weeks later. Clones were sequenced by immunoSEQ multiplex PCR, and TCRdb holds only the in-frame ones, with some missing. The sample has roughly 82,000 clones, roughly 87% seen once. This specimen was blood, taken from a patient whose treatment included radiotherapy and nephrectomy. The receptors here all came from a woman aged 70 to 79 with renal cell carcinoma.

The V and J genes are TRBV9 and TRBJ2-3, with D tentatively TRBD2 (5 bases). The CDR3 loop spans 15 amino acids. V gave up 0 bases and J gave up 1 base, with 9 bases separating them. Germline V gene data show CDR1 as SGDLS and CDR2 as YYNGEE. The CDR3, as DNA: TGTGCCAGCAGCGTAGGGCAGAGGGGCACAGATACGCAGTATTTT. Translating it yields CASSVGQRGTDTQYF.

CDR3 sequence reads: CASSLLATPPYEQYF. CDR3 nucleotide sequence: TGTGCCAGCAGCTTACTAGCCACACCGCCCTACGAGCAGTACTTC. The genes are TRBV6-5 and TRBJ2-7; weak D call: TRBD2 (6 bases). In germline, CDR1 is MNHEY, CDR2 SVGAGI. The V and J ends lost 6 bases and 2 bases respectively, with 17 bases between them. This CDR3 is 15 amino acids long.

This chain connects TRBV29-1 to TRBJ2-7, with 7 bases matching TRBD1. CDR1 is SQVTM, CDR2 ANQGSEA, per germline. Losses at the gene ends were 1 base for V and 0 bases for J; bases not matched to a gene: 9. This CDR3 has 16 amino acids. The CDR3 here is CSVEVPGQRSSYEQYF. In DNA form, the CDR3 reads TGCAGCGTTGAAGTCCCGGGACAGCGCAGCTCCTACGAGCAGTACTTC.

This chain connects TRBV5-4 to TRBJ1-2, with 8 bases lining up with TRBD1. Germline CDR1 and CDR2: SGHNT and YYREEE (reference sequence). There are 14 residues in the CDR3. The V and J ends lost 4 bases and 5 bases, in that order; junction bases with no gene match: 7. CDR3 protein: CASSRGQGGYGYTF. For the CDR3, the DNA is TGTGCCAGCAGCCGTGGACAGGGCGGATATGGCTACACCTTC.

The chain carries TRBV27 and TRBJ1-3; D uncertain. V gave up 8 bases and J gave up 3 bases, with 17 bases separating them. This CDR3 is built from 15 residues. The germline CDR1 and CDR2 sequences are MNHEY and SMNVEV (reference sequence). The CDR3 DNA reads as TGTGCCAGCTGGAGCCGGGCCTCAGGTGGAAACACCATATATTTT. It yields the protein CASWSRASGGNTIYF.

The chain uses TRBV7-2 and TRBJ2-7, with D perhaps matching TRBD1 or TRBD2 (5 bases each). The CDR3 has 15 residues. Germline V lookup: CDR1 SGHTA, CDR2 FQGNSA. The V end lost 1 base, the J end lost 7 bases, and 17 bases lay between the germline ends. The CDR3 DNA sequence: TGTGCCAGCAGCTTAGGAGGGGCTGCCTCGGGTGAGCAGTACTTC. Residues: CASSLGGAASGEQYF.

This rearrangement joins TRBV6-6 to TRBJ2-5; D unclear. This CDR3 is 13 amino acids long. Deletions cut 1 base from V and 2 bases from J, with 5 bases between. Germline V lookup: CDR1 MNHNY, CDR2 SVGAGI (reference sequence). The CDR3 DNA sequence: TGTGCCAGCAGTTACTTCCAACAAGAGACCCAGTACTTC. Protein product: CASSYFQQETQYF.

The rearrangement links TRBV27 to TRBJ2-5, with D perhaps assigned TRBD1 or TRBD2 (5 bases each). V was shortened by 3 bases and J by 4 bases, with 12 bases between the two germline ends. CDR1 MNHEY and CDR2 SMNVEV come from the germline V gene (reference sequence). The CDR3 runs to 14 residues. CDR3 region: CASSFTSGGETQYF. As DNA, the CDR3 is TGTGCCAGCAGTTTTACGTCTGGGGGAGAGACCCAGTACTTC.